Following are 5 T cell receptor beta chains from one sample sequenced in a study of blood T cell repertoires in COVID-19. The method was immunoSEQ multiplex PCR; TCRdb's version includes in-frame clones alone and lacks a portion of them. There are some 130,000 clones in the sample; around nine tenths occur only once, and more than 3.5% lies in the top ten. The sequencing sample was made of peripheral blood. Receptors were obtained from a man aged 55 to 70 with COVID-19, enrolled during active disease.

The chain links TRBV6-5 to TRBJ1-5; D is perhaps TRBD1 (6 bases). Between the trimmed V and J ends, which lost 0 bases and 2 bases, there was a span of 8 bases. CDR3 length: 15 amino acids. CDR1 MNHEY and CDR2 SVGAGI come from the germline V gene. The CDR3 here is CASSYSRGGNQPQHF. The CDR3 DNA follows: TGTGCCAGCAGTTACTCCAGGGGCGGCAATCAGCCCCAGCATTTT.

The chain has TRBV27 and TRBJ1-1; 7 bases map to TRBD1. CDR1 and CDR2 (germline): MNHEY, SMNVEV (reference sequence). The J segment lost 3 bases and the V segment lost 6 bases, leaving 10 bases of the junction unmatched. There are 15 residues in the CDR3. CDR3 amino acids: CASRGTVRGYTEAFF. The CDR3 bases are TGTGCCAGCAGAGGGACAGTCCGGGGGTACACTGAAGCTTTCTTT.

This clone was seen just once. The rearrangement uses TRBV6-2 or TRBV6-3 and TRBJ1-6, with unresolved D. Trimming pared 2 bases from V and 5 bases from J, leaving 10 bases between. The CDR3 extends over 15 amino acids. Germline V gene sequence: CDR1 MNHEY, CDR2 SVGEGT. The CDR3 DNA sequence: TGTGCCAGCAGTTACCGGGTCCGGGATAATTCACCCCTCCACTTT. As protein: CASSYRVRDNSPLHF.

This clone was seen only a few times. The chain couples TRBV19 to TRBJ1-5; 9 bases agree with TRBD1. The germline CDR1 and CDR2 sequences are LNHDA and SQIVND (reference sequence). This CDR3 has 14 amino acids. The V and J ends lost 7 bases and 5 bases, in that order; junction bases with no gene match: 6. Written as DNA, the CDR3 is TGTGCCAGTACCAGGACAGGGGTGGATCAGCCCCAGCATTTT. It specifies CASTRTGVDQPQHF.

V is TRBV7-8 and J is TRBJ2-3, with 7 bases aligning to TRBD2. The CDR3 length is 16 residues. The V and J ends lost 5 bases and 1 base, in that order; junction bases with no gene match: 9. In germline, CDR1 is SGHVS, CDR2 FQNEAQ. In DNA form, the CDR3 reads TGTGCCAGCAGCAGAAGAGTCCGGGGGGGCACAGATACGCAGTATTTT. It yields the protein CASSRRVRGGTDTQYF.